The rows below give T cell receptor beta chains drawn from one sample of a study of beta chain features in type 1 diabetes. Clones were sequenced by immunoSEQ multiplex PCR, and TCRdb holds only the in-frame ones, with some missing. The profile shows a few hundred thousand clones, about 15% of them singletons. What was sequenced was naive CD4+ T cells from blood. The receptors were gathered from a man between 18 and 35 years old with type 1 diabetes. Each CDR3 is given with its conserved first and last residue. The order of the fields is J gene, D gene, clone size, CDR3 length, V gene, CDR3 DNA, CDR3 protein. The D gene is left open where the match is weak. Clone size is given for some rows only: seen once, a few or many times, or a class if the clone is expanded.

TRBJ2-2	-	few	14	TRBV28	TGTGCCAGCAGTTTAATTCGGGTTGCCGGGGAGCTGTTTTTT	CASSLIRVAGELFF
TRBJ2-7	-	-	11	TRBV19	TGTGCCAGTACCCAGACCGGGGAGCAGTACTTC	CASTQTGEQYF
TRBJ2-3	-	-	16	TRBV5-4	TGTGCCAGCAGCTTGTCGGCGGGGAGGACCACAGATACGCAGTATTTT	CASSLSAGRTTDTQYF
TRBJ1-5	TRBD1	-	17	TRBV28	TGTGCCAGCAGTCCGACAGAAGGGGACAGGCGCAATCAGCCCCAGCATTTT	CASSPTEGDRRNQPQHF
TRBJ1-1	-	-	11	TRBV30	TGTGCCTGGGGAGCAGTTACGGAAGCTTTCTTT	CAWGAVTEAFF
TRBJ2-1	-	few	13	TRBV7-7	TGTGCCAGCAGCCCTGACTCCCACAATGAGCAGTTCTTC	CASSPDSHNEQFF
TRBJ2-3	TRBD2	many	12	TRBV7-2	TGTGCCATTAGCGGGTACACAGATACGCAGTATTTT	CAISGYTDTQYF
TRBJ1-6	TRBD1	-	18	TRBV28	TGTGCCAGCAGTTTATCGGCCAGGGGGGCAGACTTGTCTTCACCCCTCCACTTT	CASSLSARGADLSSPLHF
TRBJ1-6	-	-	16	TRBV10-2	TGCGCCAGCAGGCCACATGAGGGGGTCTACCATTCACCCCTCCACTTT	CASRPHEGVYHSPLHF
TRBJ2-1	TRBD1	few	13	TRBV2	TGTGCCAGCAGACGGGACAGCGGCAATGAGCAGTTCTTC	CASRRDSGNEQFF
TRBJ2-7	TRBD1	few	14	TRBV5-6	TGTGCCAGCAGCATAACAGGGGGAGCCTACGAGCAGTACTTC	CASSITGGAYEQYF
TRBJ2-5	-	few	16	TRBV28	-	CASSSSASGSSETQYF
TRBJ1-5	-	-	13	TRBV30	TGTGCCTGGAGTGCGTCTACCGTTCAGCCCCAGCATTTT	CAWSASTVQPQHF
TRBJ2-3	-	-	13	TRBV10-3	TGTGCCATCGGTCGGTCAAGCACAGATACGCAGTATTTT	CAIGRSSTDTQYF
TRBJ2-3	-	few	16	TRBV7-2	TGTGCCAGCAGGAACCGGGGGCGGACAGGCCGAGATACGCAGTATTTT	CASRNRGRTGRDTQYF
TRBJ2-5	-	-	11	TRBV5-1	TGCGCCAGCAGCTCGAGTGAGACCCAGTACTTC	CASSSSETQYF
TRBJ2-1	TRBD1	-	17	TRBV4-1	TGCGCCAGCAGCCAAGATCTGGTGCGGGACAGGTACAATGAGCAGTTCTTC	CASSQDLVRDRYNEQFF
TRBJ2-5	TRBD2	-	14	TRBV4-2	TGTGCCAGCAGCTCTAGCGGGGGGGCGGAGACCCAGTACTTC	CASSSSGGAETQYF
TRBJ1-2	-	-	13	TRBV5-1	TGCGCCAGCAGCTCCCCGGCTAACAGTGGCTACACCTTC	CASSSPANSGYTF
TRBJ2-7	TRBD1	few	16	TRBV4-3	TGCGCCAGCAGCCAAGATCCGGAGACAGGGGACCACGAGCAGTACTTC	CASSQDPETGDHEQYF
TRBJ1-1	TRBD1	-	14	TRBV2	TGTGCCAGCAACCAACAGGGGTACAACACTGAAGCTTTCTTT	CASNQQGYNTEAFF
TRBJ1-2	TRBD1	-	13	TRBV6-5	TGTGCCAGCAGTTCTACAGGGGCAGGAGGCTACACCTTC	CASSSTGAGGYTF
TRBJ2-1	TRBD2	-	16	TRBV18	TGTGCCAGCTCACCCCCGGGACTAGGGGGTTACAATGAGCAGTTCTTC	CASSPPGLGGYNEQFF
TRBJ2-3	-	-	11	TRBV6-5	TGTGCCAGCATGATCGGGGATACGCAGTATTTT	CASMIGDTQYF
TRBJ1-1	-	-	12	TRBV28	TGTGCCAGCATCCGCGGCGGCGCTGAAGCTTTCTTT	CASIRGGAEAFF
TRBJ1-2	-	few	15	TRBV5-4	TGTGCCAGCAGCCCAAGCGGGACATATCCTGCAGGCTACACCTTC	CASSPSGTYPAGYTF
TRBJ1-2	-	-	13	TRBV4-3	TGCGCCAGCAGCCAAGTTTTTGAGGGTGGCTACACCTTC	CASSQVFEGGYTF
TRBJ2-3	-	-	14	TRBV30	TGTGCCTGGAGTGTAAGCGTCGCGGGGGATACGCAGTATTTT	CAWSVSVAGDTQYF
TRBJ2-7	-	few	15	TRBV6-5	TGTGCCAGCAGTTACTCACCAGGGCCCTCCTACGAGCAGTACTTC	CASSYSPGPSYEQYF
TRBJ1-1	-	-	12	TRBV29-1	TGCAGCGTTGAAGATCTTAACAGAAACGCTTTCTTT	CSVEDLNRNAFF
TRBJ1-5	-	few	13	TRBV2	TGTGCCAGCAGTGGCCCAGGGAAGGAGCCCCAGCATTTT	CASSGPGKEPQHF
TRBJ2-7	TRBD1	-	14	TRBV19	TGTGCCAGTGGCCGGACAGGGGCAGCCTACGAGCAGTACTTC	CASGRTGAAYEQYF
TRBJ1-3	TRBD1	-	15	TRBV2	TGTGCCAGCAGTGGGACAGGGATCTCTGGAAACACCATATATTTT	CASSGTGISGNTIYF
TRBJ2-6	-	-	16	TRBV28	TGTGCCAGCAGTTTAATGGGGAGGACTGGGGCCAACGTCCTGACTTTC	CASSLMGRTGANVLTF
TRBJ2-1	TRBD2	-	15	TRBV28	TGTGCCAGCAGTTCCAGCGGGAGTGTTGGGGATGAGCAGTTCTTC	CASSSSGSVGDEQFF
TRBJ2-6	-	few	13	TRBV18	TGTGCCAGCTCATCGGACATCGGCAACGTCCTGACTTTC	CASSSDIGNVLTF
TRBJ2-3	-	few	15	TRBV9	TGTGCCAGCAGCCCCAATGCGGGGACCCTATTCACGCAGTATTTT	CASSPNAGTLFTQYF
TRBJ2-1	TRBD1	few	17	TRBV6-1	TGTGCCAGCAGTGTTTGGTTCAAGGGACAGGGGGCCGATGAGCAGTTCTTC	CASSVWFKGQGADEQFF
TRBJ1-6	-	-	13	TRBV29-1	TGCAGCGTCAGGACTGCCTATAATTCACCCCTCCACTTT	CSVRTAYNSPLHF
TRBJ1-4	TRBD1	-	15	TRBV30	TGTGCCTGGACGGGACAGGGATTTATAGGGGAAAAACTGTTTTTT	CAWTGQGFIGEKLFF
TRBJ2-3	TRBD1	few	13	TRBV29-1	TGCAGCGTTGTGAACAGGGGAACAGATACGCAGTATTTT	CSVVNRGTDTQYF
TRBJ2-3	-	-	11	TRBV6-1	TGTGCCAGCAGGCTCGGAGATACGCAGTATTTT	CASRLGDTQYF
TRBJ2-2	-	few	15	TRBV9	TGTGCCAGCGGGGGCGGGGCGGGGGCCCTCGGGGAGCTGTTTTTT	CASGGGAGALGELFF
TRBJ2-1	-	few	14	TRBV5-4	TGTGCCAGCAGCCCCGGGGGACTGAACAATGAGCAGTTCTTC	CASSPGGLNNEQFF
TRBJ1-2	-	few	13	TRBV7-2	TGTGCCAGCAGCTTATACGACAGTCCTGGCTACACCTTC	CASSLYDSPGYTF
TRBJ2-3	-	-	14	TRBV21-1	TGTGCCAGCAGCAAAACGAGCTACACAGATACGCAGTATTTT	CASSKTSYTDTQYF
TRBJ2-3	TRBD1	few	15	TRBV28	TGTGCCAGCAGTGAACCGGGACAGGGATTAGATACGCAGTATTTT	CASSEPGQGLDTQYF
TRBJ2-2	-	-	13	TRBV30	TGTGCCTGGAGTGTACAGGGCACCGGGGAGCTGTTTTTT	CAWSVQGTGELFF
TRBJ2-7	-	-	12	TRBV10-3	TGTGCCACCGGACGGGAGCCCTACGAGCAGTACTTC	CATGREPYEQYF
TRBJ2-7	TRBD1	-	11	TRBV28	TGTGCCAGCAGGGACCAGGGGGATGCGTACTTC	CASRDQGDAYF
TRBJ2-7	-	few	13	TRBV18	TGTGCCAGCTCCCCGGGACAACCCTACGAGCAGTACTTC	CASSPGQPYEQYF
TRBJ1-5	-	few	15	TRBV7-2	TGTGCCAGCAGCTTAACGTCGGGGGTTAGTCAGCCCCAGCATTTT	CASSLTSGVSQPQHF
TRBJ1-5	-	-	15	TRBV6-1	TGTGCCAGCAGTGAAGCAACAGGACCCAATCAGCCCCAGCATTTT	CASSEATGPNQPQHF